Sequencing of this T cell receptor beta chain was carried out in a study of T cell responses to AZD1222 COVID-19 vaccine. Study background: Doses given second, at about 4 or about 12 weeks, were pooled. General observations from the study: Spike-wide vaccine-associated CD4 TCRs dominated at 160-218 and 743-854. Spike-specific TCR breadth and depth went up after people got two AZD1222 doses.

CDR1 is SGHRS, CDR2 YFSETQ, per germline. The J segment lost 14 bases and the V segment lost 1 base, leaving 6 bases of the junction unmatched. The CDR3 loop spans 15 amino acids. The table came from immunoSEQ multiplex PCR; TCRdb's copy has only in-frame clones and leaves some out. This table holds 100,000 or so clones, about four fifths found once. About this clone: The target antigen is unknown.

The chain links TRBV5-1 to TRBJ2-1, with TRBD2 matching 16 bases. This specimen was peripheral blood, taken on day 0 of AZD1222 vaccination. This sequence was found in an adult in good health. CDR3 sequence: CASSLFPGTSGREFF. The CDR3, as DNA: TGCGCCAGCAGCTTGTTCCCCGGGACTAGCGGGAGGGAGTTCTTC.